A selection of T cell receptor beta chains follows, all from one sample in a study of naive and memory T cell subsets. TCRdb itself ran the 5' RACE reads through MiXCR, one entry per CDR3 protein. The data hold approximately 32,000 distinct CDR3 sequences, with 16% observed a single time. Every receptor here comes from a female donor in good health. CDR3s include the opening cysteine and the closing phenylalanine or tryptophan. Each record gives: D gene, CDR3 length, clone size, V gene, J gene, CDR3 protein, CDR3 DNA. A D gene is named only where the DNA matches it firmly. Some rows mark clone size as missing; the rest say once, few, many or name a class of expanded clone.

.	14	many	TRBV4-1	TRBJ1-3	CASSQDRDLNTIYF	TGCGCCAGCAGCCAAGATCGGGACCTAAACACCATATATTTT
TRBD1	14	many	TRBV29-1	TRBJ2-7	CSVERQGASYEQYF	TGCAGCGTTGAAAGACAGGGGGCCTCCTACGAGCAGTACTTC
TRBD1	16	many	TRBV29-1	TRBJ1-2	CSVEGGRQGAVEGYTF	TGCAGCGTTGAAGGCGGTCGCCAGGGGGCCGTAGAGGGCTACACCTTC
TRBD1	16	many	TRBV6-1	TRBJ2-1	CASSREFGTGYNEQFF	TGTGCCAGCAGTAGGGAATTTGGGACAGGGTACAATGAGCAGTTCTTC
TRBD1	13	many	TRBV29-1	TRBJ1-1	CSARQGLNTEAFF	TGCAGCGCCCGACAGGGTTTGAACACTGAAGCTTTCTTT
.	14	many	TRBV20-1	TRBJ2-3	CSARVTSVADTQYF	TGCAGTGCTAGAGTTACCTCCGTCGCAGATACGCAGTATTTT
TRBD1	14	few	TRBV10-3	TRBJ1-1	CAISDSDRDTEAFF	TGTGCCATCAGTGACTCAGACAGGGACACTGAAGCTTTCTTT
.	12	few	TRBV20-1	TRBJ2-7	CSATGTIYEQYF	TGCAGTGCAACCGGGACCATCTACGAGCAGTACTTC
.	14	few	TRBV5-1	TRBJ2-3	CASSSEGPTDTQYF	TGCGCCAGCAGCTCCGAGGGGCCCACAGATACGCAGTATTTT
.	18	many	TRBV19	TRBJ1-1	CASSIVKVFRGEGAEAFF	TGTGCCAGTAGTATAGTAAAGGTCTTCAGGGGCGAGGGCGCTGAAGCTTTCTTT
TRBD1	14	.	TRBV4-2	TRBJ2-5	CASSRGQSGETQYF	TGTGCCAGCAGCCGGGGACAGTCAGGGGAGACCCAGTACTTC
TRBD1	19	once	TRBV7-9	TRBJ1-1	CASSLILSAHEQGGTEAFF	TGTGCCAGCAGCTTAATCCTATCGGCACACGAACAGGGGGGCACTGAAGCTTTCTTT
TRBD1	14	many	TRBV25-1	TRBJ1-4	CASSENRGIEKLFF	TGTGCCAGCAGTGAAAACAGGGGGATTGAAAAACTGTTTTTT
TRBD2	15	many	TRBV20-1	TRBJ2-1	CSATQPGTSGNEQFF	TGCAGTGCCACTCAACCCGGGACTAGCGGTAATGAGCAGTTCTTC
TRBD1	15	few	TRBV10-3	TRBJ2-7	CAISDPVTGTYEQYF	TGTGCCATCAGCGACCCGGTGACAGGGACCTACGAGCAGTACTTC
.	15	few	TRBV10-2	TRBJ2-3	CASSEASGRTDTQYF	TGCGCCAGCAGTGAGGCTAGTGGGCGCACAGATACGCAGTATTTT
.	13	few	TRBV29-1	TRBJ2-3	CSVEVQGTDTQYF	TGCAGCGTTGAGGTCCAGGGCACAGATACGCAGTATTTT
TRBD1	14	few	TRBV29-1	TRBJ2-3	CSVSVGTGEGTQYF	TGCAGCGTTTCCGTTGGGACAGGCGAGGGTACGCAGTATTTT
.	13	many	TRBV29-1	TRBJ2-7	CSVEDLAPYEQYF	TGCAGCGTTGAAGATCTGGCCCCCTACGAGCAGTACTTC
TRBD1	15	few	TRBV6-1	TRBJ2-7	CASTKRQGWSYEQYF	TGTGCCAGCACCAAGAGACAGGGGTGGTCCTACGAGCAGTACTTC
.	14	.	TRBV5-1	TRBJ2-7	CASSLEGGPYEQYF	TGCGCCAGCAGCTTGGAAGGGGGGCCCTACGAGCAGTACTTC
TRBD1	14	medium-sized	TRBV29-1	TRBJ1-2	CSVEGDRGGYGYTF	TGCAGCGTTGAGGGGGACAGGGGGGGCTATGGCTACACCTTC
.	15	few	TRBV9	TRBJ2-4	CASSVEDGSKNIQYF	TGTGCCAGCAGCGTAGAGGACGGTTCAAAAAACATTCAGTACTTC
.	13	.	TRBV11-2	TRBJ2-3	CASSPRGADTQYF	TGTGCCAGCAGCCCCCGAGGGGCAGATACGCAGTATTTT
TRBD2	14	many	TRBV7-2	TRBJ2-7	CASSTPSGGKKQYF	TGTGCCAGCAGCACTCCTAGCGGGGGTAAAAAGCAGTACTTC
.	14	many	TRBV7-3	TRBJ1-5	CASSLAAGDQPQHF	TGTGCCAGCAGCTTAGCAGCCGGCGATCAGCCCCAGCATTTT
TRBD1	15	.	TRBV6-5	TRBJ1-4	CASSDRDRANEKLIF	TGTGCCAGCAGTGACCGGGACAGGGCTAATGAAAAACTGATTTTT
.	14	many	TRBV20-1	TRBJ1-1	CSATKRAQNTEAFF	TGCAGTGCTACGAAAAGGGCCCAGAACACTGAAGCTTTCTTT
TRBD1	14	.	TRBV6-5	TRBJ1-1	CASSYDNRGQEAFF	TGTGCCAGCAGTTACGATAACAGGGGGCAAGAAGCTTTCTTT
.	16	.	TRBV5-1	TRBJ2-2	CASSPAGGLNTGELFF	TGCGCCAGCAGTCCGGCGGGCGGGCTGAACACCGGGGAGCTGTTTTTT
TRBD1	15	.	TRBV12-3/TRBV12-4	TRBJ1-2	CASSLADRGVGGDTF	TGTGCCAGCAGTTTAGCGGACAGGGGAGTAGGTGGCGACACCTTC
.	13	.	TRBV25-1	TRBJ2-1	CASRTGRGNEQFF	TGTGCCAGCAGGACAGGGAGGGGCAATGAGCAGTTCTTC
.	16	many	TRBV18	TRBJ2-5	CASSPRGAKYQETQYF	TGTGCCAGCTCCCCCCGGGGGGCCAAGTACCAAGAGACCCAGTACTTC
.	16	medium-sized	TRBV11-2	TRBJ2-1	CASSPRQVPPSNEQFF	TGTGCCAGCAGCCCCCGGCAGGTCCCTCCTTCCAATGAGCAGTTCTTC
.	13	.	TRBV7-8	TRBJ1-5	CASSLEGSEPQHF	TGTGCCAGCAGCTTAGAGGGTAGTGAGCCCCAGCATTTT
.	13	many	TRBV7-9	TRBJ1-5	CASSLHSNQPQHF	TGTGCCAGCAGCTTACATAGCAATCAGCCCCAGCATTTT
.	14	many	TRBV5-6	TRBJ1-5	CASSKRGSNQPQHF	TGTGCCAGCAGCAAGAGGGGTAGCAATCAGCCCCAGCATTTT